This T cell receptor beta chain was documented in a study of cytomegalovirus exposure and HLA in healthy donors. Comment on this clone: Its antigen remains unidentified.

Notes on the study in general: Reported results showed that the classifier diagnosed cytomegalovirus status with high specificity and sensitivity.

It was with 60 Vbeta and 13 Jbeta primers that the PCR ran. The assay was immunoSEQ multiplex PCR, and TCRdb's table has in-frame clones only and misses some. Here the sample spans approximately 110,000 clones, 70% to 80% being singletons. Germline CDR1 SGHRS, CDR2 YFSETQ. This CDR3 spans 14 amino acids. The junction had 6 bases not matched to a gene; V was cut back by 4 bases and J by 7 bases. The receptor comes from a woman between 18 and 29 years old in good health and CMV-seropositive. This rearrangement joins TRBV5-1 to TRBJ1-3; 9 bases are a match to TRBD1. Material: PBMCs. The CDR3 is CASSARTGENTIYF. DNA for the CDR3: TGCGCCAGCAGCGCCCGGACAGGGGAGAACACCATATATTTT.